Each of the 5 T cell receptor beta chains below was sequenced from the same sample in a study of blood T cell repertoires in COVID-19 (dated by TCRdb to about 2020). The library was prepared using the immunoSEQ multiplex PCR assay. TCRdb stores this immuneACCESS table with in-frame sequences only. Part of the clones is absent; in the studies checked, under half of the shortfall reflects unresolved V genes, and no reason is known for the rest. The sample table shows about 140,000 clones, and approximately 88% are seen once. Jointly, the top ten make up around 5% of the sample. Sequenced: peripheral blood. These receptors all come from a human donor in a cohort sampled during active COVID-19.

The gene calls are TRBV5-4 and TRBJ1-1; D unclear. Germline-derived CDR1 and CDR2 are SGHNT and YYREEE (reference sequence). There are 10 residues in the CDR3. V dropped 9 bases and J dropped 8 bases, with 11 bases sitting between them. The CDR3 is CATGREEAFF. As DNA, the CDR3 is TGTGCCACCGGACGGGAAGAAGCTTTCTTT.

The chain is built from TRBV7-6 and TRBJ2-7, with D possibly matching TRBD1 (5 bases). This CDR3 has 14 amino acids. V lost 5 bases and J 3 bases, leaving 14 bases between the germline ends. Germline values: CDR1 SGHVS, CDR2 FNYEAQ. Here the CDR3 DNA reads TGTGCCAGCAGCCCCTCGAGTCAGGGCTACGAGCAGTACTTC. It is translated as CASSPSSQGYEQYF.

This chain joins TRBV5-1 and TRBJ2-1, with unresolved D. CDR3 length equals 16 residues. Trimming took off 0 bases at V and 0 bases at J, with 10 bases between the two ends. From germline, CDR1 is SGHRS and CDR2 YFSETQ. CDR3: CASSLEEVGSYNEQFF. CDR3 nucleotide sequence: TGCGCCAGCAGCTTGGAAGAGGTAGGCTCCTACAATGAGCAGTTCTTC.

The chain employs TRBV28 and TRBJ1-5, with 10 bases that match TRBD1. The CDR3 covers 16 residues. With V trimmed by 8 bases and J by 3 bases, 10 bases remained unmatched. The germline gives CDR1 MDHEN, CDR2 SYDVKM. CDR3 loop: CASLTLGQGDNQPQHF. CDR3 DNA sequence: TGTGCCAGCCTAACCCTTGGACAGGGGGACAATCAGCCCCAGCATTTT. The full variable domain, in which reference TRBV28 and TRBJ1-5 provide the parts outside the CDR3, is DVKVTQSSRYLVKRTGEKVFLECVQDMDHENMFWYRQDPGLGLRLIYFSYDVKMKEKGDIPEGYSVSREKKERFSLILESASTNQTSMYLCASLTLGQGDNQPQHFGDGTRLSIL.

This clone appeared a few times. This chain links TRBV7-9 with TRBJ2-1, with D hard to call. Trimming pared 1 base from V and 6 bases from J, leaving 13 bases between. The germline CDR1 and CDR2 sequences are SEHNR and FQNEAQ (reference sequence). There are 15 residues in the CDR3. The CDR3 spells CASSLGRIRSNEQFF. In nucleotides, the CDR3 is TGTGCCAGCAGCTTAGGGCGGATTCGATCCAATGAGCAGTTCTTC.